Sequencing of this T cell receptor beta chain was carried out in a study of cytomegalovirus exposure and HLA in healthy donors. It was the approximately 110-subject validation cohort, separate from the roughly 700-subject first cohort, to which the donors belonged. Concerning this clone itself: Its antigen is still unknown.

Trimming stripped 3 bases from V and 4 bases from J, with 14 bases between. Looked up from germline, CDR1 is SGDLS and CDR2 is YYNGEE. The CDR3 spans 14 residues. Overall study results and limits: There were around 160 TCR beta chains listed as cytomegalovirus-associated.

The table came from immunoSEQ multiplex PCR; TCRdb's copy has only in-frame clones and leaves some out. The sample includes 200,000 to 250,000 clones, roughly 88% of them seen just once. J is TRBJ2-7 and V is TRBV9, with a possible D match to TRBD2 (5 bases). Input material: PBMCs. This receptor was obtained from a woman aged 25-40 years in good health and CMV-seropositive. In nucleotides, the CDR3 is TGTGCCAGCAGCGCCCGGGGAAGTACGTACGAGCAGTACTTC. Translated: CASSARGSTYEQYF. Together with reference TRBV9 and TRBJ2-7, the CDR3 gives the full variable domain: DSGVTQTPKHLITATGQRVTLRCSPRSGDLSVYWYQQSLDQGLQFLIQYYNGEERAKGNILERFSAQQFPDLHSELNLSSLELGDSALYFCASSARGSTYEQYFGPGTRLTVT.